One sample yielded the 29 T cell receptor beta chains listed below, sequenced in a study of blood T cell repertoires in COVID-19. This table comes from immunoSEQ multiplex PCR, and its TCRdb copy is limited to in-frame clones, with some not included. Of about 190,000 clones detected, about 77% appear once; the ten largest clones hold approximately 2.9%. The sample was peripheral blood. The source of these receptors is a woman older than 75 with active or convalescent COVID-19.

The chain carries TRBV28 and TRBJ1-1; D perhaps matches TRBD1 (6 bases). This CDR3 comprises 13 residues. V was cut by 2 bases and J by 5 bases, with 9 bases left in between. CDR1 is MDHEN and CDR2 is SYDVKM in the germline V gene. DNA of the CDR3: TGTGCCAGCAGTTTAAACAGGGAAACTGAAGCTTTCTTT. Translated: CASSLNRETEAFF.

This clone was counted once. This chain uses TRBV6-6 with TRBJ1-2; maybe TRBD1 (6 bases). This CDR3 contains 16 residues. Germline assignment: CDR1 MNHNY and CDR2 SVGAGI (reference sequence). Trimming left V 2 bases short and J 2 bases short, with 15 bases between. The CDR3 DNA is TGTGCCAGCAGTTACGCTCTTTGGACAGAGAACTATGGCTACACCTTC. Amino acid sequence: CASSYALWTENYGYTF.

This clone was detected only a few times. In DNA form, the CDR3 reads TGTGCCAGCAGCTCAAAACAGGGGAACTATGGCTACACCTTC. Amino acid sequence: CASSSKQGNYGYTF. The chain carries TRBV7-8 and TRBJ1-2; 7 bases agree with TRBD1. CDR3 length: 14 amino acids. Germline CDR1 SGHVS, CDR2 FQNEAQ. The V gene end was trimmed by 4 bases and the J gene end by 2 bases; junction bases not matched to a gene: 4.

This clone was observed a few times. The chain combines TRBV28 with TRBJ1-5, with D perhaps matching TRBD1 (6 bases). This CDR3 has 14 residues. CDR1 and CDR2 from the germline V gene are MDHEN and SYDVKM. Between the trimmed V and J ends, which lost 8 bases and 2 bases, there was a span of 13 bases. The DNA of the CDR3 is TGTGCCAGCGGGTGGGGGGGCGGCAATCAGCCCCAGCATTTT. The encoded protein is CASGWGGGNQPQHF.

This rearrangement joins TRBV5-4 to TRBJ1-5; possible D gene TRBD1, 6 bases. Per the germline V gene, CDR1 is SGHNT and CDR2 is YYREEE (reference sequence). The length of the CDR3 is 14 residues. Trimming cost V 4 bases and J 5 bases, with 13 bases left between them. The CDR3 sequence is CASSIQGRYQPQHF. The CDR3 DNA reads TGTGCCAGCAGCATACAGGGAAGGTATCAGCCCCAGCATTTT.

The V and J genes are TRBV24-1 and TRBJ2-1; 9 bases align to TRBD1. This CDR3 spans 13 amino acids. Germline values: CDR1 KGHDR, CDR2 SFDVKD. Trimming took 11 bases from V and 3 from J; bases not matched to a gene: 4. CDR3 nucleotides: TGTGCCATCGGACAGGGGCTCTACAATGAGCAGTTCTTC. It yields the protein CAIGQGLYNEQFF.

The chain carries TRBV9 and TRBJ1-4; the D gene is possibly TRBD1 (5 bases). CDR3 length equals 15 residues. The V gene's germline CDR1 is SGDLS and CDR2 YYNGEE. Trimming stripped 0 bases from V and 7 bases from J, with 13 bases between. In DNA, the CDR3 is TGTGCCAGCAGCGTAGAAGGGGCCTTCGGTGAAAAACTGTTTTTT. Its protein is CASSVEGAFGEKLFF.

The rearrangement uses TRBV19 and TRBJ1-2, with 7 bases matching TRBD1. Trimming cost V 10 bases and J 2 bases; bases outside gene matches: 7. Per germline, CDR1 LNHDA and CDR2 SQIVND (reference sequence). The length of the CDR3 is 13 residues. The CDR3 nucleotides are TGTGCCACCTCGGGACAGCTAAACTATGGCTACACCTTC. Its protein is CATSGQLNYGYTF.

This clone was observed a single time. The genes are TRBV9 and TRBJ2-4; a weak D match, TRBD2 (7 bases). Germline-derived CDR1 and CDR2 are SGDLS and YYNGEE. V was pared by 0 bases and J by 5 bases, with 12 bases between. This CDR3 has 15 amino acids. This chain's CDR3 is CASSVDGGRQNIQYF. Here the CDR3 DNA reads TGTGCCAGCAGCGTAGACGGGGGGCGCCAAAACATTCAGTACTTC.

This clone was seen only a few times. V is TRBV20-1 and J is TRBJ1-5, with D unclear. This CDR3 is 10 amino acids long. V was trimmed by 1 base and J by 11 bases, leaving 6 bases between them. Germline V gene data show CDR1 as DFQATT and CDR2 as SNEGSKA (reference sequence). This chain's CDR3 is CSARVEAQHF. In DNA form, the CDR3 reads TGCAGTGCTAGAGTTGAGGCCCAGCATTTT.

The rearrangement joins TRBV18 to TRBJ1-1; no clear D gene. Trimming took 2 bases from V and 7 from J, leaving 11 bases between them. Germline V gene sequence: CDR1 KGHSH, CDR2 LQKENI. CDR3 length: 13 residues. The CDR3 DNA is TGTGCCAGCTCACCAAGCAGGCGGGGTGAAGCTTTCTTT. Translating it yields CASSPSRRGEAFF.

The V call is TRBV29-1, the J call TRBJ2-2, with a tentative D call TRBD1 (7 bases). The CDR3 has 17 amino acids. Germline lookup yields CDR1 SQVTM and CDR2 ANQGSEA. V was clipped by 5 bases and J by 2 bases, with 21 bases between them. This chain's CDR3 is CSVRRQGGPSNTGELFF. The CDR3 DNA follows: TGCAGCGTTCGCCGACAGGGAGGCCCCTCCAACACCGGGGAGCTGTTTTTT.

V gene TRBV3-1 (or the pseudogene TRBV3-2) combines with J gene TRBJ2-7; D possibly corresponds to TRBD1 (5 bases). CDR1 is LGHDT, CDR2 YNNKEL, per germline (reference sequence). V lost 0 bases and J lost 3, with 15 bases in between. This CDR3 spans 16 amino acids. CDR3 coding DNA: TGTGCCAGCAGCCAAGATAAGGACACTGGCCGCTACGAGCAGTACTTC. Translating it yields CASSQDKDTGRYEQYF.

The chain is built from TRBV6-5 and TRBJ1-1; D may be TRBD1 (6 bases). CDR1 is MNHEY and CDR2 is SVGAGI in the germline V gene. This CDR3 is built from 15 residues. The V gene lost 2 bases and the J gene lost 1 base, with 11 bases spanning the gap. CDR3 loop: CASSYGQIKNTEAFF. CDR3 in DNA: TGTGCCAGCAGTTACGGACAGATAAAGAACACTGAAGCTTTCTTT.

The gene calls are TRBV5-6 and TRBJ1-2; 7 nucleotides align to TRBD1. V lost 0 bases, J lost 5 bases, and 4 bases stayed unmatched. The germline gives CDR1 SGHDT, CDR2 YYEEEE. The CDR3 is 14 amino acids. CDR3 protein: CASSLDRGEYGYTF. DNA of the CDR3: TGTGCCAGCAGCTTGGACAGGGGTGAATATGGCTACACCTTC.

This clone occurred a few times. CDR3 region: CASGGGLSYNEQFF. CDR3 coding DNA: TGTGCCAGCGGGGGGGGCCTCTCCTACAATGAGCAGTTCTTC. The chain links TRBV28 to TRBJ2-1; D might be TRBD2 (7 bases). Germline CDR1 reads MDHEN; CDR2 reads SYDVKM. The CDR3 is 14 residues long. V was clipped by 8 bases and J by 0 bases, with 11 bases between them.

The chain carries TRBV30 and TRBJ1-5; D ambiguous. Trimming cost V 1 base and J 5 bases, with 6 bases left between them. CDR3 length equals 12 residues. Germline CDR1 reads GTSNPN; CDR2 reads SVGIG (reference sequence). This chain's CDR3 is CAWSGEDQPQHF. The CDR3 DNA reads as TGTGCCTGGAGTGGGGAGGATCAGCCCCAGCATTTT. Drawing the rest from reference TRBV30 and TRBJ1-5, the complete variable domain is SQTIHQWPATLVQPVGSPLSLECTVEGTSNPNLYWYRQAAGRGLQLLFYSVGIGQISSEVPQNLSASRPQDRQFILSSKKLLLSDSGFYLCAWSGEDQPQHFGDGTRLSIL.

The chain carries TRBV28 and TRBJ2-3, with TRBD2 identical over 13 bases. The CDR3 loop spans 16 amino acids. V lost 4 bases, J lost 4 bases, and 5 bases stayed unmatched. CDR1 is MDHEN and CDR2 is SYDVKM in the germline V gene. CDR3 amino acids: CASSSTSGGAPDTQYF. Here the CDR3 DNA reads TGTGCCAGCAGTTCAACTAGCGGGGGGGCCCCAGATACGCAGTATTTT.

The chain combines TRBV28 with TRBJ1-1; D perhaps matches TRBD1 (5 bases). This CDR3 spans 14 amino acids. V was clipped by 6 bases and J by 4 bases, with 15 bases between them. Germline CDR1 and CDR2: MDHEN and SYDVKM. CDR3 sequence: CASSLTGGGTEAFF. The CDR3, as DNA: TGTGCCAGCAGCCTAACCGGGGGGGGCACTGAAGCTTTCTTT.

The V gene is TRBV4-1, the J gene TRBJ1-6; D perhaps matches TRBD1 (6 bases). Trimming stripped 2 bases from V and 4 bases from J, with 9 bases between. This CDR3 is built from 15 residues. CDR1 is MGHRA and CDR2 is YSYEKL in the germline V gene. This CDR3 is CASSQSGTYNSPLHF. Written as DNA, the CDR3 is TGCGCCAGCAGCCAAAGTGGGACATATAATTCACCCCTCCACTTT.

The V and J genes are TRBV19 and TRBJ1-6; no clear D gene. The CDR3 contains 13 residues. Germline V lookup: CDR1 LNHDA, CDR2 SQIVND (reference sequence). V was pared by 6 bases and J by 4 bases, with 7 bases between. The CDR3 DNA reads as TGTGCCAGTAGCGACAATTATAATTCACCCCTCCACTTT. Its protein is CASSDNYNSPLHF.

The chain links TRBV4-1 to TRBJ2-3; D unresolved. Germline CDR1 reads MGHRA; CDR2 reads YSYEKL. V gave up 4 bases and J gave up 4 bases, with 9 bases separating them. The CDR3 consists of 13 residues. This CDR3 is CASSPSPADTQYF. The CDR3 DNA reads TGCGCCAGCAGCCCCTCTCCCGCAGATACGCAGTATTTT.

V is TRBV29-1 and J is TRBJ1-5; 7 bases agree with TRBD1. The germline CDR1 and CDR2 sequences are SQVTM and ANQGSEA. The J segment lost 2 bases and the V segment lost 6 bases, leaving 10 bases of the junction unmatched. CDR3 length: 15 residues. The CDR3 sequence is CSVTLTGTGNQPQHF. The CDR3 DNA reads TGCAGCGTAACCCTGACAGGGACGGGCAATCAGCCCCAGCATTTT. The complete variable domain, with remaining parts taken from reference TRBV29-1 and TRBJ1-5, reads SAVISQKPSRDICQRGTSLTIQCQVDSQVTMMFWYRQQPGQSLTLIATANQGSEATYESGFVIDKFPISRPNLTFSTLTVSNMSPEDSSIYLCSVTLTGTGNQPQHFGDGTRLSIL.

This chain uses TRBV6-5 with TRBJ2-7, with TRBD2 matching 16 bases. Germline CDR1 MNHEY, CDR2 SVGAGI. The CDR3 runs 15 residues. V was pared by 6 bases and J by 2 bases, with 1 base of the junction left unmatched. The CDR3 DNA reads TGTGCCAGCAGCGGGACTAGCGGGGGGGCCTACGAGCAGTACTTC. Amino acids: CASSGTSGGAYEQYF.

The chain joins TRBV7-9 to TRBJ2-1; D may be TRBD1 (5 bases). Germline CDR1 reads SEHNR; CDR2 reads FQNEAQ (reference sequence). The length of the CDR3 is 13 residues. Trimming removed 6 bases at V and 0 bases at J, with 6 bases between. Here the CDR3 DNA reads TGTGCCAGCAGGACAGACTCCTACAATGAGCAGTTCTTC. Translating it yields CASRTDSYNEQFF. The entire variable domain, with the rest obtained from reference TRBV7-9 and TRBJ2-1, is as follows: DTGVSQNPRHKITKRGQNVTFRCDPISEHNRLYWYRQTLGQGPEFLTYFQNEAQLEKSRLLSDRFSAERPKGSFSTLEIQRTEQGDSAMYLCASRTDSYNEQFFGPGTRLTVL.

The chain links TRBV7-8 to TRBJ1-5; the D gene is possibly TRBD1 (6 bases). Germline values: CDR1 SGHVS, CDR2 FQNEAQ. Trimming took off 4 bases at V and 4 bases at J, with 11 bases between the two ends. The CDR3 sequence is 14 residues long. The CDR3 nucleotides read TGTGCCAGCAGCTCGGACAGCCTGAATCAGCCCCAGCATTTT. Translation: CASSSDSLNQPQHF. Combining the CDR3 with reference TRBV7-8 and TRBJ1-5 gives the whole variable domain GAGVSQSPRYKVAKRGQDVALRCDPISGHVSLFWYQQALGQGPEFLTYFQNEAQLDKSGLPSDRFFAERPEGSVSTLKIQRTQQEDSAVYLCASSSDSLNQPQHFGDGTRLSIL.

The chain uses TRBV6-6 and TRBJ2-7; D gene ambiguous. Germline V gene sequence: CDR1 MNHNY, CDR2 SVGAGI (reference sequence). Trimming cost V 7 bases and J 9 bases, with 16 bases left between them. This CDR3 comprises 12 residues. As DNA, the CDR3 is TGTGCCAGCACCCTAGATAATGTGCGGCAGTACTTC. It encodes CASTLDNVRQYF.

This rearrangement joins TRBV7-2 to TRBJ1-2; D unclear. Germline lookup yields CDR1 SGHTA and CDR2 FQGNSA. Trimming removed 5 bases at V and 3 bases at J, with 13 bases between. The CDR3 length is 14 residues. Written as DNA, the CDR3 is TGTGCCAGCAGCCTCAGGTTCGTCGACTATGGCTACACCTTC. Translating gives CASSLRFVDYGYTF. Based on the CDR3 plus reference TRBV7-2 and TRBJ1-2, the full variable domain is GAGVSQSPSNKVTEKGKDVELRCDPISGHTALYWYRQSLGQGLEFLIYFQGNSAPDKSGLPSDRFSAERTGGSVSTLTIQRTQQEDSAVYLCASSLRFVDYGYTFGSGTRLTVV.

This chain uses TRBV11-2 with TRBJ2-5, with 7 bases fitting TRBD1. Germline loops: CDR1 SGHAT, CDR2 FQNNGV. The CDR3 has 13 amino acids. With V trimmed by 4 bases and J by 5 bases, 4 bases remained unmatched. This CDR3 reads CASSWGQWETQYF. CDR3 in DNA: TGTGCCAGCAGCTGGGGACAGTGGGAGACCCAGTACTTC.